The 31 T cell receptor beta chains below come from one sample, sequenced in a study of blood T cell repertoires in COVID-19. The repertoire was sequenced with immunoSEQ multiplex PCR; TCRdb's copy has only in-frame clones and lacks some. The sample lists around 72,000 clones; roughly 87% were seen once. Sequencing input: peripheral blood. Receptors were obtained from a woman in her forties or fifties with acute or convalescent COVID-19.

The CDR3 DNA sequence: TGTGCCAGCAGCGATCCAGGAAAAAACACCGGGGAGCTGTTTTTT. It encodes CASSDPGKNTGELFF. The rearrangement uses TRBV9 and TRBJ2-2; no definite D call. Germline V gene data show CDR1 as SGDLS and CDR2 as YYNGEE. The CDR3 covers 15 residues. Between the trimmed V and J ends, which lost 3 bases and 2 bases, there was a span of 11 bases.

The sample holds a few counts of this clone. The J gene is TRBJ1-5, the V gene TRBV5-1, with D uncertain. The germline gives CDR1 SGHRS, CDR2 YFSETQ. CDR3 length equals 15 residues. V dropped 0 bases and J dropped 2 bases, with 9 bases sitting between them. Here the CDR3 reads CASSLDGRGNQPQHF. The DNA for the CDR3 is TGCGCCAGCAGCTTGGATGGTCGGGGCAATCAGCCCCAGCATTTT.

This chain connects TRBV6-6 to TRBJ2-1; possibly TRBD1 for D (5 bases). Germline CDR1 reads MNHNY; CDR2 reads SVGAGI (reference sequence). CDR3 length: 11 residues. V lost 2 bases and J 14 bases, leaving 10 bases between the germline ends. The CDR3 reads CASSYQGREFF. In nucleotides, the CDR3 is TGTGCCAGCAGTTACCAGGGCAGGGAGTTCTTC.

This chain links TRBV9 with TRBJ1-3; D is unresolved. Deletions cut 0 bases from V and 0 bases from J, with 7 bases between. The germline gives CDR1 SGDLS, CDR2 YYNGEE. The CDR3 length is 15 residues. The CDR3 nucleotides are TGTGCCAGCAGCGTAGAACTGAACTCTGGAAACACCATATATTTT. Translated: CASSVELNSGNTIYF.

The chain joins TRBV6-4 to TRBJ2-3, with D possibly being TRBD2 (7 bases). The V end lost 0 bases, the J end lost 6 bases, and 10 bases lay between the germline ends. The CDR3 contains 14 residues. Germline V lookup: CDR1 MRHNA, CDR2 SNTAGT. The CDR3 DNA reads TGTGCCAGCAGTGACTCGAGGGGGGGTGATACGCAGTATTTT. Encoded protein: CASSDSRGGDTQYF.

The V and J genes are TRBV7-9 and TRBJ1-1; weak D call: TRBD1 (5 bases). Germline loops: CDR1 SEHNR, CDR2 FQNEAQ (reference sequence). Trimming shortened V by 5 bases and J by 0 bases, and 10 bases separated the two germline ends. This CDR3 region has 14 residues. The CDR3 here is CASSPGGVNTEAFF. CDR3 bases: TGTGCCAGCAGCCCCGGGGGGGTGAACACTGAAGCTTTCTTT.

J is TRBJ2-1 and V is TRBV7-9, with a tentative D call TRBD1 (6 bases). Trimming shortened V by 1 base and J by 10 bases, and 8 bases separated the two germline ends. This CDR3 contains 12 residues. Germline-derived CDR1 and CDR2 are SEHNR and FQNEAQ (reference sequence). CDR3 protein: CASSLVGQEQFF. In DNA, the CDR3 is TGTGCCAGCAGCTTAGTTGGACAGGAGCAGTTCTTC.

The chain recombines TRBV19 with TRBJ1-2, with 10 nucleotides matching TRBD1. From germline, CDR1 is LNHDA and CDR2 SQIVND (reference sequence). The V segment lost 4 bases and the J segment 3 bases; nucleotides outside the gene matches: 8. The CDR3 totals 16 residues. CDR3 amino acids: CASSNVWGTGDYGYTF. CDR3 nucleotides: TGTGCCAGTAGTAACGTTTGGGGGACAGGGGACTATGGCTACACCTTC.

The chain has TRBV30 and TRBJ1-4; D call uncertain. The CDR3 is made up of 12 amino acids. Germline CDR1 GTSNPN, CDR2 SVGIG (reference sequence). Trimming cost V 0 bases and J 7 bases, with 6 bases left between them. CDR3: CAWSVRLEKLFF. As DNA, the CDR3 is TGTGCCTGGAGTGTAAGACTTGAAAAACTGTTTTTT.

The chain is built from TRBV5-1 and TRBJ1-2; D is uncertain. The length of the CDR3 is 14 residues. Germline V gene data show CDR1 as SGHRS and CDR2 as YFSETQ. V lost 4 bases and J lost 6, with 16 bases in between. The CDR3 DNA reads TGCGCCAGCAGCCCCGGTGACGGGTGGGATGGCTACACCTTC. This encodes CASSPGDGWDGYTF.

The rearrangement links TRBV5-5 to TRBJ1-2; D gene uncertain. The length of the CDR3 is 14 residues. Germline assignment: CDR1 SGHKS and CDR2 YYEKEE (reference sequence). The V gene lost 4 bases and the J gene lost 10 bases, with 20 bases spanning the gap. CDR3 sequence reads: CASSVGSQFSSYTF. CDR3 sequence (DNA): TGTGCCAGCAGCGTTGGTTCGCAGTTCTCCTCCTACACCTTC.

V usage is TRBV27 and J usage is TRBJ1-1; D unresolved. Germline V CDR1 and CDR2: MNHEY, SMNVEV (reference sequence). Trimming cost V 5 bases and J 4 bases, with 11 bases left between them. This CDR3 is built from 13 residues. The CDR3 DNA reads as TGTGCCAGCAGTCCCCACACCCCCACTGAAGCTTTCTTT. Its protein product is CASSPHTPTEAFF.

The CDR3 sequence is CAISEGQGIYQPQHF. The CDR3 DNA reads as TGTGCCATCAGTGAGGGACAGGGAATCTATCAGCCCCAGCATTTT. The chain uses TRBV10-3 and TRBJ1-5; 8 nucleotides align to TRBD1. The CDR3 consists of 15 residues. In germline, CDR1 is ENHRY, CDR2 SYGVKD. V was pared by 2 bases and J by 5 bases, with 5 bases of the junction left unmatched.

This chain joins TRBV7-8 and TRBJ2-7, with 8 bases lining up with TRBD1. This CDR3 is built from 16 residues. J was trimmed by 3 bases and V by 4 bases; bases with no gene match: 11. CDR1 SGHVS and CDR2 FQNEAQ come from the germline V gene. DNA for the CDR3: TGTGCCAGCAGCTCGAGGGACCGCGACAGGGGCTACGAGCAGTACTTC. Its translation is CASSSRDRDRGYEQYF.

The chain combines TRBV4-1 with TRBJ2-7; 11 bases are shared with TRBD1. The germline gives CDR1 MGHRA, CDR2 YSYEKL. The CDR3 has 17 amino acids. V dropped 0 bases and J dropped 2; count of bases not matched to a gene: 6. CDR3 amino acids: CASSQDQAGQGAYEQYF. The CDR3 region has the DNA TGCGCCAGCAGCCAAGATCAGGCGGGACAGGGGGCCTACGAGCAGTACTTC.

This clone has a single count. The V and J genes are TRBV11-2 and TRBJ2-5, with 7 bases aligning to TRBD1. The J segment lost 1 base and the V segment lost 5 bases, leaving 7 bases of the junction unmatched. Germline CDR1 is SGHAT and CDR2 is FQNNGV. The CDR3 is made up of 15 amino acids. CDR3 loop: CASSPTGSSQETQYF. CDR3 coding DNA: TGTGCCAGCAGCCCGACAGGGTCCAGCCAAGAGACCCAGTACTTC. The variable domain in full, completed from reference TRBV11-2 and TRBJ2-5, reads EAGVAQSPRYKIIEKRQSVAFWCNPISGHATLYWYQQILGQGPKLLIQFQNNGVVDDSQLPKDRFSAERLKGVDSTLKIQPAKLEDSAVYLCASSPTGSSQETQYFGPGTRLLVL.

The CDR3 spells CASAGRDQPQHF. As DNA, the CDR3 is TGTGCCTCTGCCGGGCGGGACCAGCCCCAGCATTTT. The chain joins TRBV19 to TRBJ1-5, with D possibly being TRBD1 (5 bases). The CDR3 is made up of 12 amino acids. V shed 11 bases and J shed 7 bases, with 15 bases lying between them. Germline V lookup: CDR1 LNHDA, CDR2 SQIVND (reference sequence).

The rearrangement joins TRBV9 to TRBJ1-2; TRBD1 matches 11 bases. CDR3 length: 21 amino acids. With 0 bases clipped from V and 5 bases from J, the junction kept 21 bases outside the gene matches. CDR1 and CDR2 from the germline V gene are SGDLS and YYNGEE. The CDR3 protein is CASSVGLVWTGGAFRSYGYTF. The CDR3 bases are TGTGCCAGCAGCGTAGGATTGGTCTGGACAGGGGGCGCTTTTCGCTCATATGGCTACACCTTC.

The CDR3 reads CAGERQGFHIGTEAFF. The CDR3 DNA reads as TGTGCCGGGGAACGACAGGGATTTCATATTGGGACTGAAGCTTTCTTT. J is TRBJ1-1 and V is TRBV30, with 7 bases that match TRBD1. After removal of 8 bases from V and 5 bases from J, the junction contained 20 bases not matched to a gene. This CDR3 has 16 amino acids. Germline V CDR1 and CDR2: GTSNPN, SVGIG (reference sequence).

The chain uses TRBV6-6 and TRBJ2-7; no firm D call. This CDR3 contains 15 residues. Germline CDR1 reads MNHNY; CDR2 reads SVGAGI (reference sequence). Trimming took 6 bases from V and 2 from J, leaving 17 bases between them. CDR3 DNA sequence: TGTGCCAGCAGCCTCGGTCCCGGGTTGGCCTACGAGCAGTACTTC. Translating gives CASSLGPGLAYEQYF.

The chain links TRBV20-1 to TRBJ1-1; no clear D gene. The germline gives CDR1 DFQATT, CDR2 SNEGSKA (reference sequence). V lost 5 bases to trimming and J lost 10 bases, with 14 bases between them. There are 11 residues in the CDR3. The DNA for the CDR3 is TGCAGTGCTGGGCTTACTCTGAGAGCTTTCTTT. Its translation is CSAGLTLRAFF.

This clone was counted a single time. V gene TRBV2 combines with J gene TRBJ2-3; the D gene is possibly TRBD1 (6 bases). The germline V gene has CDR1 SNHLY and CDR2 FYNNEI. The CDR3 totals 18 residues. V was trimmed by 3 bases and J by 4 bases, leaving 23 bases between them. CDR3 nucleotide sequence: TGTGCCAGCAGTGATCCGGTCAGGGGAACCCTTGGGGCAGATACGCAGTATTTT. It codes for CASSDPVRGTLGADTQYF.

This clone was picked up a small number of times. The gene calls are TRBV5-6 and TRBJ1-2; 9 bases match TRBD1. Trimming took 4 bases from V and 8 from J; bases not matched to a gene: 12. The CDR3 is 15 residues long. Germline CDR1 is SGHDT and CDR2 is YYEEEE. The CDR3, as DNA: TGTGCCAGCAGCCTCACGACAGGGGGGATCTACGGCTACACCTTC. Translating it yields CASSLTTGGIYGYTF.

The chain employs TRBV7-9 and TRBJ2-7; TRBD2 aligns across 7 bases. The CDR3 is 14 amino acids. Trimming took 3 bases from V and 4 from J; bases not matched to a gene: 6. The V gene's germline CDR1 is SEHNR and CDR2 FQNEAQ (reference sequence). The CDR3 DNA reads TGTGCCAGCAGCTTTTCCAGCGGGATGTACGAGCAGTACTTC. It specifies CASSFSSGMYEQYF.

For the CDR3, the DNA is TGTGCCAGCAGCCCGGACAGGGAGAGATATGGCTACACCTTC. Its protein is CASSPDRERYGYTF. This chain uses TRBV11-2 with TRBJ1-2; 8 bases are a match to TRBD1. The CDR3 covers 14 residues. After removal of 5 bases from V and 5 bases from J, the junction contained 7 bases not matched to a gene. Germline CDR1 is SGHAT and CDR2 is FQNNGV.

This chain connects TRBV5-6 to TRBJ2-5; 14 bases are shared with TRBD2. V trimming: 4 bases; J trimming: 4 bases; junction bases outside the gene matches: 12. Germline CDR1 is SGHDT and CDR2 is YYEEEE. The CDR3 has 18 residues. The CDR3 sequence is CASSPGTSGSGIGETQYF. In DNA form, the CDR3 reads TGTGCCAGCAGCCCCGGGACTAGCGGGAGTGGGATCGGAGAGACCCAGTACTTC.

This clone appeared a single time. This rearrangement joins TRBV28 to TRBJ2-1, with a tentative D call TRBD1 (5 bases). The germline CDR1 and CDR2 sequences are MDHEN and SYDVKM. This CDR3 is built from 16 residues. V lost 1 base to trimming and J lost 5 bases, with 15 bases between them. This CDR3 reads CASSLYAGWSNNEQFF. For the CDR3, the DNA is TGTGCCAGCAGTTTATATGCAGGGTGGTCAAACAATGAGCAGTTCTTC. The whole variable domain, filled in from reference TRBV28 and TRBJ2-1, reads DVKVTQSSRYLVKRTGEKVFLECVQDMDHENMFWYRQDPGLGLRLIYFSYDVKMKEKGDIPEGYSVSREKKERFSLILESASTNQTSMYLCASSLYAGWSNNEQFFGPGTRLTVL.

The V and J genes are TRBV18 and TRBJ2-3, with 8 bases identical to TRBD2. The V segment lost 2 bases and the J segment 2 bases; nucleotides outside the gene matches: 9. Germline assignment: CDR1 KGHSH and CDR2 LQKENI. CDR3 length equals 17 residues. CDR3 protein: CASSPAREGRYTDTQYF. The CDR3 coding sequence is TGTGCCAGCTCACCAGCCCGGGAGGGCCGGTACACAGATACGCAGTATTTT. Combining the CDR3 with reference TRBV18 and TRBJ2-3 gives the whole variable domain NAGVMQNPRHLVRRRGQEARLRCSPMKGHSHVYWYRQLPEEGLKFMVYLQKENIIDESGMPKERFSAEFPKEGPSILRIQQVVRGDSAAYFCASSPAREGRYTDTQYFGPGTRLTVL.

For the CDR3, the DNA is TGTGCCAGCAGTGAAGCGCTTCGAGGAGATACGCAGTATTTT. This translates into CASSEALRGDTQYF. The chain recombines TRBV2 with TRBJ2-3; D ambiguous. In germline, CDR1 is SNHLY, CDR2 FYNNEI. The CDR3 covers 14 residues. V dropped 0 bases and J dropped 5 bases, with 9 bases sitting between them.

The V and J genes are TRBV5-6 and TRBJ2-4, with TRBD1 matching 9 bases. Trimming cost V 4 bases and J 7 bases; bases outside gene matches: 9. Germline V gives CDR1 SGHDT, CDR2 YYEEEE. The CDR3 totals 15 residues. Written as DNA, the CDR3 is TGTGCCAGCAGCCTGCCCGGACAGGGGAGGAACATTCAGTACTTC. This codes for CASSLPGQGRNIQYF.

The chain couples TRBV5-1 to TRBJ2-2; D is possibly TRBD1 (6 bases). V was clipped by 4 bases and J by 6 bases, with 28 bases between them. This CDR3 is built from 19 residues. CDR1 is SGHRS, CDR2 YFSETQ, per germline. The CDR3 protein is CASSHAGARVMGAPGELFF. For the CDR3, the DNA is TGCGCCAGCAGCCACGCTGGGGCGCGGGTAATGGGGGCCCCCGGGGAGCTGTTTTTT.